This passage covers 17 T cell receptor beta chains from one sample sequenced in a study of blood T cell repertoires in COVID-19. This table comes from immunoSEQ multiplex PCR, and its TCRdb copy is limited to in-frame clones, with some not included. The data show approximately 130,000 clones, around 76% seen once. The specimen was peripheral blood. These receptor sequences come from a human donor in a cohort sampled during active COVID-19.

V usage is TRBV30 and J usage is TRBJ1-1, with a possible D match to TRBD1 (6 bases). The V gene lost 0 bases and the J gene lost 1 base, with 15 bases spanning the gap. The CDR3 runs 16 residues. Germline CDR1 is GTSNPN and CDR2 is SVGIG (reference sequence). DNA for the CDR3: TGTGCCTGGAGTGTACAATATGGGGGCCCGAACACTGAAGCTTTCTTT. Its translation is CAWSVQYGGPNTEAFF.

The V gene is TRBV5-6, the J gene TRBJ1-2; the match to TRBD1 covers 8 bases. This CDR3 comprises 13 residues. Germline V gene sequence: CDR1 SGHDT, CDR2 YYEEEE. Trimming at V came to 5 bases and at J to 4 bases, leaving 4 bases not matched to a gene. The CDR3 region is CASSTGTGYGYTF. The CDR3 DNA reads TGTGCCAGCAGTACCGGGACAGGCTATGGCTACACCTTC.

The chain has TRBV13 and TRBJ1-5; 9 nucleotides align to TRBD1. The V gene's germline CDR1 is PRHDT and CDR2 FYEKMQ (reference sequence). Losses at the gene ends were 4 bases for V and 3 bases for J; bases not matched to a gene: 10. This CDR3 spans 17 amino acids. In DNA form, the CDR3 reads TGTGCCAGCAGCTCGAGTCCCGGGACAGGGTTCAATCAGCCCCAGCATTTT. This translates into CASSSSPGTGFNQPQHF.

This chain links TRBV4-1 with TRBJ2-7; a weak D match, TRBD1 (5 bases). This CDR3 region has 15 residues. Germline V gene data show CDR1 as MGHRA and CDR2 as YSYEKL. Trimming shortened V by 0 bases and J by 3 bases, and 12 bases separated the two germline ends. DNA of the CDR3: TGCGCCAGCAGCCAAGACGGCGGCAGGGACTACGAGCAGTACTTC. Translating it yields CASSQDGGRDYEQYF.

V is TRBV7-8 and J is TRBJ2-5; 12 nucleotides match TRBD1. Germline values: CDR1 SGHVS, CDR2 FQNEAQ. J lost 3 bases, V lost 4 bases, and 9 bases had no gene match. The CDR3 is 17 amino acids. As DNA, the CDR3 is TGTGCCAGCAGCTCCTTTCCGGGACAGGGGGCTGAAGAGACCCAGTACTTC. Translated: CASSSFPGQGAEETQYF.

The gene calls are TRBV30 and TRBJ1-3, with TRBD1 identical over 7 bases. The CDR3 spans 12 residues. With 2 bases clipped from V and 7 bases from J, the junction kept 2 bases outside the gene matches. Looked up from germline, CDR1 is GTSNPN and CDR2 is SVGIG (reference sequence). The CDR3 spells CAWSSGGNTIYF. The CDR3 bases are TGTGCCTGGAGTTCAGGGGGGAACACCATATATTTT.

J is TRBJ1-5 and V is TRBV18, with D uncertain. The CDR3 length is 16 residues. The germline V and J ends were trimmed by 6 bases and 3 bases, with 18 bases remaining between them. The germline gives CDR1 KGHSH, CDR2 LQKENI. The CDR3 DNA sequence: TGTGCCAGCTCTCCGGCCGGGGTAAGGGACAATCAGCCCCAGCATTTT. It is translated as CASSPAGVRDNQPQHF.

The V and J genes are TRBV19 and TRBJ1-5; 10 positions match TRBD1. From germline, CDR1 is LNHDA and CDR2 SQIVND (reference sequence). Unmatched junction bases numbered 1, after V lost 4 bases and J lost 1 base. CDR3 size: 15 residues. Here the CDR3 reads CASSTDRGSNQPQHF. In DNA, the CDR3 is TGTGCCAGTAGTACGGACAGGGGGAGCAATCAGCCCCAGCATTTT.

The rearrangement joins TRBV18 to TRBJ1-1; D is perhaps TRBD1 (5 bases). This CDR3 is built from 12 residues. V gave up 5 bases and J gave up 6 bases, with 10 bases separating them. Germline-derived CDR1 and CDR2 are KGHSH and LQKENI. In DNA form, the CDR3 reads TGTGCCAGCTCATCCCTAGGGGCTGAAGCTTTCTTT. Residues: CASSSLGAEAFF.

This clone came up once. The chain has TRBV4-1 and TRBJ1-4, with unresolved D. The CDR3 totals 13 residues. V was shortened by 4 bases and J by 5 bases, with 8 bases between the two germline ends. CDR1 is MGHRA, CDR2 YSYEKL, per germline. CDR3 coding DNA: TGCGCCAGCAGCCTCTTCTTAAATGAAAAACTGTTTTTT. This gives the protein CASSLFLNEKLFF.

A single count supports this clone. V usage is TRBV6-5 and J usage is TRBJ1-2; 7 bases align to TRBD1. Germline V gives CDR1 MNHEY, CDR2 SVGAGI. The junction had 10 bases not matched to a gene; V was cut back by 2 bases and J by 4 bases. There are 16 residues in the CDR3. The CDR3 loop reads CASSYIGQDRFYGYTF. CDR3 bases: TGTGCCAGCAGTTACATCGGACAGGATCGTTTCTATGGCTACACCTTC.

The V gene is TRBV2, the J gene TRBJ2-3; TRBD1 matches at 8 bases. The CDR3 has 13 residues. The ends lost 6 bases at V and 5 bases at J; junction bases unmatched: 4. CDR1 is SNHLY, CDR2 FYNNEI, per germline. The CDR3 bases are TGTGCCAGCAGGGGCGGACAGGGAGATACGCAGTATTTT. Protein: CASRGGQGDTQYF.

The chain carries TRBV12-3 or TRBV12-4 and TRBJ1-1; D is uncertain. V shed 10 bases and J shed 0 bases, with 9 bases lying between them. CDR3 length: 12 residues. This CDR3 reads CATRGLNTEAFF. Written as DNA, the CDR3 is TGTGCCACCCGAGGGCTGAACACTGAAGCTTTCTTT.

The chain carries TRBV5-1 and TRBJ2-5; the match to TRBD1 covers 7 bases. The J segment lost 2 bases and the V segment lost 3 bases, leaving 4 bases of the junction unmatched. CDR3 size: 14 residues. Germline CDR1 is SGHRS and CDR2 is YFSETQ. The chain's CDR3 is CASSSGQIQETQYF. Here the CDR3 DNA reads TGCGCCAGCAGCTCGGGACAGATTCAAGAGACCCAGTACTTC.

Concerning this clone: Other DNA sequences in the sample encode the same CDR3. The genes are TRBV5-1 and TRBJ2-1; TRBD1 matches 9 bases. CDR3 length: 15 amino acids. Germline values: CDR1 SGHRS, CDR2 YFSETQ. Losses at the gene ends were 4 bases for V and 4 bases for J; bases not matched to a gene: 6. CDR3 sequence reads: CASSPGTGSYNEQFF. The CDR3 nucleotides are TGCGCCAGCAGCCCCGGGACAGGGTCTTACAATGAGCAGTTCTTC.

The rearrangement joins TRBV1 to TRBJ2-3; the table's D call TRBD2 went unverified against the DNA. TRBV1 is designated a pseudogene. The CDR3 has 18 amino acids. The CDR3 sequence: CTSSQSSSRDLGTDTQYF. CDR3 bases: TGCACCAGCAGCCAATCCTCCTCCCGGGACTTGGGCACAGATACGCAGTATTTT.

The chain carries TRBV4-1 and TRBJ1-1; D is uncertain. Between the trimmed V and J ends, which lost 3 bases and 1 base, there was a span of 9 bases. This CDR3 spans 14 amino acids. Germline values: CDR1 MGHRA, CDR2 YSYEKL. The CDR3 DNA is TGCGCCAGCAGCCACCCGGCGGCGAACACTGAAGCTTTCTTT. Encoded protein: CASSHPAANTEAFF.